The 26 T cell receptor beta chains below come from one sample, sequenced in a study of blood T cell repertoires in COVID-19. The data were produced by immunoSEQ multiplex PCR, yet TCRdb's version contains in-frame clones alone and is incomplete. The table lists over 200,000 clones, more than 70% of them singletons. The material sequenced was peripheral blood. All receptors come from a man in his forties with active or convalescent COVID-19.

The sample holds many counts of this clone. The gene calls are TRBV2 and TRBJ2-5; 8 nucleotides line up with TRBD1. V trimming: 6 bases; J trimming: 4 bases; junction bases outside the gene matches: 4. This CDR3 is 13 amino acids long. The V gene's germline CDR1 is SNHLY and CDR2 FYNNEI. As DNA, the CDR3 is TGTGCCAGCAGGGTTGACAGGGGAGAGACCCAGTACTTC. It encodes CASRVDRGETQYF.

J is TRBJ2-1 and V is TRBV29-1; 11 bases map to TRBD2. This CDR3 is 14 amino acids long. Looked up from germline, CDR1 is SQVTM and CDR2 is ANQGSEA. The J segment lost 10 bases and the V segment lost 7 bases, leaving 12 bases of the junction unmatched. The CDR3 DNA is TGCAGCGGATTTCTTAGCGGGGGGGCGGTCGAGCAGTTCTTC. Amino acids: CSGFLSGGAVEQFF.

The chain carries TRBV4-1 and TRBJ1-2, with D uncertain. CDR3 length: 14 residues. Per the germline V gene, CDR1 is MGHRA and CDR2 is YSYEKL. V shed 4 bases and J shed 0 bases, with 9 bases lying between them. Here the CDR3 reads CASSPLLPNYGYTF. CDR3 nucleotides: TGCGCCAGCAGCCCGTTACTGCCTAACTATGGCTACACCTTC.

The rearrangement links TRBV7-9 to TRBJ2-3; D not resolved. The CDR3 totals 15 residues. Germline assignment: CDR1 SEHNR and CDR2 FQNEAQ (reference sequence). The germline V and J ends were trimmed by 7 bases and 7 bases, with 21 bases remaining between them. CDR3 sequence reads: CASTSRVVDGYTQYF. Written as DNA, the CDR3 is TGTGCCAGCACCTCCCGTGTGGTAGACGGGTATACGCAGTATTTT.

The chain employs TRBV5-1 and TRBJ2-1; no definite D call. This CDR3 contains 13 residues. Per germline, CDR1 SGHRS and CDR2 YFSETQ. Trimming shortened V by 4 bases and J by 4 bases, and 9 bases separated the two germline ends. The CDR3, as DNA: TGCGCCAGCAGCCCCGACGGGTACAATGAGCAGTTCTTC. Its translation is CASSPDGYNEQFF.

The rearrangement joins TRBV24-1 to TRBJ2-2, with a tentative D call TRBD2 (6 bases). This CDR3 comprises 15 residues. V gave up 7 bases and J gave up 0 bases, with 11 bases separating them. CDR1 is KGHDR, CDR2 SFDVKD, per germline. DNA for the CDR3: TGTGCCACCAGCCGACCGGGAGCGAACACCGGGGAGCTGTTTTTT. Translation: CATSRPGANTGELFF.

V usage is TRBV5-1 and J usage is TRBJ2-1; a weak D match, TRBD1 (6 bases). The V and J ends lost 0 bases and 0 bases respectively, with 10 bases between them. The CDR3 spans 16 residues. Germline V lookup: CDR1 SGHRS, CDR2 YFSETQ. The DNA for the CDR3 is TGCGCCAGCAGCTTGGCCAGGGGCGGCTCCTACAATGAGCAGTTCTTC. Its translation is CASSLARGGSYNEQFF.

The J gene is TRBJ2-3, the V gene TRBV9; 8 bases are shared with TRBD2. Germline CDR1 SGDLS, CDR2 YYNGEE. The CDR3 has 15 amino acids. V shed 2 bases, J shed 4 bases, and the junction held 6 bases outside the gene matches. CDR3 region: CASSVRAGASDTQYF. The CDR3 DNA reads TGTGCCAGCAGCGTCCGAGCGGGAGCCTCAGATACGCAGTATTTT.

The chain joins TRBV19 to TRBJ1-5; D might be TRBD1 (6 bases). V lost 2 bases and J lost 1, with 9 bases in between. This CDR3 is built from 15 residues. Germline V lookup: CDR1 LNHDA, CDR2 SQIVND (reference sequence). Here the CDR3 DNA reads TGTGCCAGTAGTATAAACAGGGTCAGCAATCAGCCCCAGCATTTT. Translation gives CASSINRVSNQPQHF. The complete variable domain, with remaining parts taken from reference TRBV19 and TRBJ1-5, reads DGGITQSPKYLFRKEGQNVTLSCEQNLNHDAMYWYRQDPGQGLRLIYYSQIVNDFQKGDIAEGYSVSREKKESFPLTVTSAQKNPTAFYLCASSINRVSNQPQHFGDGTRLSIL.

This chain connects TRBV7-2 to TRBJ1-2, with a possible D match to TRBD1 (5 bases). This CDR3 is 15 amino acids long. Per the germline V gene, CDR1 is SGHTA and CDR2 is FQGNSA. The germline V and J ends were trimmed by 1 base and 1 base, with 10 bases remaining between them. Here the CDR3 reads CASSLEAQGNYGYTF. CDR3 nucleotide sequence: TGTGCCAGCAGCTTAGAAGCCCAGGGTAACTATGGCTACACCTTC.

The chain employs TRBV2 and TRBJ2-7; possibly TRBD1 for D (6 bases). The CDR3 sequence is 14 residues long. Germline lookup yields CDR1 SNHLY and CDR2 FYNNEI. The V end was cut by 6 bases, the J end by 4 bases, with 16 bases between. Here the CDR3 DNA reads TGTGCCAGCAGCGGGTTGGGGGCGGTTTACGAGCAGTACTTC. Translated, it gives CASSGLGAVYEQYF.

This clone was seen a handful of times. The chain couples TRBV7-2 to TRBJ1-6, with D tentatively TRBD1 (5 bases). This CDR3 spans 14 amino acids. CDR1 and CDR2 (germline): SGHTA, FQGNSA. Deletions cut 4 bases from V and 9 bases from J, with 13 bases between. The DNA for the CDR3 is TGTGCCAGCAGCTCGCCGGGGGTTCGTTCACCCCTCCACTTT. It is translated as CASSSPGVRSPLHF.

V gene TRBV6-5 combines with J gene TRBJ2-7; no reliable D call. The V end was cut by 6 bases, the J end by 2 bases, with 14 bases between. The CDR3 is 14 residues long. Germline V gene lookup returns CDR1 MNHEY and CDR2 SVGAGI. The CDR3 loop reads CASRASSTPYEQYF. The DNA for the CDR3 is TGTGCCAGCAGGGCGAGTAGCACCCCCTACGAGCAGTACTTC.

This clone showed up just once. V usage is TRBV10-2 and J usage is TRBJ2-5; 16 bases line up with TRBD2. V was clipped by 4 bases and J by 4 bases; unmatched bases: 12. In germline, CDR1 is WSHSY, CDR2 SAAADI. This CDR3 is 19 amino acids long. The chain's CDR3 is CASSGPGTSGGASIETQYF. CDR3 DNA: TGCGCCAGCAGTGGCCCCGGGACTAGCGGGGGGGCCTCGATAGAGACCCAGTACTTC.

The rearrangement joins TRBV24-1 to TRBJ1-5; D gene unclear. The CDR3 spans 14 residues. Between the trimmed V and J ends, which lost 5 bases and 2 bases, there was a span of 9 bases. Germline loops: CDR1 KGHDR, CDR2 SFDVKD. CDR3 protein: CATSASGGNQPQHF. As DNA, the CDR3 is TGTGCCACCAGTGCTTCCGGGGGCAATCAGCCCCAGCATTTT.

This clone has more than one count but fewer than ten. This rearrangement joins TRBV19 to TRBJ2-5; no definite D call. The CDR3 has 13 amino acids. Germline CDR1 reads LNHDA; CDR2 reads SQIVND (reference sequence). V was shortened by 5 bases and J by 5 bases, with 12 bases between the two germline ends. CDR3 loop: CASSPSWHETQYF. The CDR3 coding sequence is TGTGCCAGTAGTCCCTCATGGCATGAGACCCAGTACTTC.

The chain carries TRBV5-1 and TRBJ2-2; TRBD1 aligns across 10 bases. The ends lost 4 bases at V and 2 bases at J; junction bases unmatched: 5. Germline V gives CDR1 SGHRS, CDR2 YFSETQ. The length of the CDR3 is 16 residues. CDR3 protein: CASSPGQGSNTGELFF. The CDR3 bases are TGCGCCAGCAGCCCGGGACAGGGGAGCAACACCGGGGAGCTGTTTTTT.

This clone has a handful of counts. The chain has TRBV4-1 and TRBJ2-2, with 8 positions matching TRBD1. This CDR3 spans 18 amino acids. In germline, CDR1 is MGHRA, CDR2 YSYEKL. V shed 1 base and J 4 bases; nucleotides not matched to a gene: 11. The CDR3 DNA reads as TGCGCCAGCAGCCAAGGTTCAGGGGGCCTTTCGGGCACCGGGGAGCTGTTTTTT. Its protein is CASSQGSGGLSGTGELFF.

V usage is TRBV11-2 and J usage is TRBJ2-6, with 11 positions matching TRBD1. The junction had 10 bases not matched to a gene; V was cut back by 5 bases and J by 1 base. The length of the CDR3 is 19 residues. Germline V gene sequence: CDR1 SGHAT, CDR2 FQNNGV. CDR3 amino acids: CASSPYRTGGASGANVLTF. The CDR3 bases are TGTGCCAGCAGCCCCTATCGGACAGGGGGCGCGTCTGGGGCCAACGTCCTGACTTTC. The full variable domain, completed using reference TRBV11-2 and TRBJ2-6, is EAGVAQSPRYKIIEKRQSVAFWCNPISGHATLYWYQQILGQGPKLLIQFQNNGVVDDSQLPKDRFSAERLKGVDSTLKIQPAKLEDSAVYLCASSPYRTGGASGANVLTFGAGSRLTVL.

The chain uses TRBV7-2 and TRBJ1-2; no clear D gene. The V end was cut by 5 bases, the J end by 3 bases, with 16 bases between. CDR1 is SGHTA and CDR2 is FQGNSA in the germline V gene. The CDR3 is 15 amino acids. DNA for the CDR3: TGTGCCAGCAGCGGCGTTGGAGGCGGGCACTATGGCTACACCTTC. Translating it yields CASSGVGGGHYGYTF.

V and J are TRBV12-5 and TRBJ2-2, with TRBD2 identical over 15 bases. The CDR3 loop spans 19 amino acids. J was trimmed by 1 base and V by 3 bases; bases with no gene match: 6. Germline V gives CDR1 LGHNT, CDR2 FRNRAP. In nucleotides, the CDR3 is TGTGCTAGTGGTTTCCCGGGACTAGCGGGGGGACAGAACACCGGGGAGCTGTTTTTT. It is translated as CASGFPGLAGGQNTGELFF. The full variable domain, its missing parts supplied by reference TRBV12-5 and TRBJ2-2, is DARVTQTPRHKVTEMGQEVTMRCQPILGHNTVFWYRQTMMQGLELLAYFRNRAPLDDSGMPKDRFSAEMPDATLATLKIQPSEPRDSAVYFCASGFPGLAGGQNTGELFFGEGSRLTVL.

The V and J genes are TRBV19 and TRBJ1-5; D is perhaps TRBD1 (6 bases). Germline V gives CDR1 LNHDA, CDR2 SQIVND (reference sequence). Trimming took 1 base from V and 4 from J, leaving 11 bases between them. There are 15 residues in the CDR3. CDR3 amino acids: CASSIGGTPNQPQHF. The CDR3 nucleotides are TGTGCCAGTAGTATAGGGGGGACACCAAATCAGCCCCAGCATTTT. The complete variable domain, with remaining parts taken from reference TRBV19 and TRBJ1-5, reads DGGITQSPKYLFRKEGQNVTLSCEQNLNHDAMYWYRQDPGQGLRLIYYSQIVNDFQKGDIAEGYSVSREKKESFPLTVTSAQKNPTAFYLCASSIGGTPNQPQHFGDGTRLSIL.

This chain connects TRBV6-1 to TRBJ2-3; 8 nucleotides agree with TRBD1. The CDR3 extends over 17 amino acids. Germline V gene sequence: CDR1 MNHNS, CDR2 SASEGT. With V trimmed by 4 bases and J by 2 bases, 11 bases remained unmatched. CDR3 sequence: CASSGGRGQSNTDTQYF. CDR3 in DNA: TGTGCCAGCAGTGGGGGCAGGGGGCAGTCCAACACAGATACGCAGTATTTT.

CDR3: CASSLSGTSGDTGELFF. The DNA for the CDR3 is TGTGCCAGCAGCCTAAGTGGGACTAGCGGGGACACCGGGGAGCTGTTTTTT. The chain combines TRBV7-2 with TRBJ2-2, with 13 bases aligning to TRBD2. The V gene's germline CDR1 is SGHTA and CDR2 FQGNSA. Trimming took 5 bases from V and 3 from J; bases not matched to a gene: 6. The CDR3 is 17 residues long.

Notes on this clone: Other nucleotide sequences from this sample produce the same CDR3. The chain links TRBV27 to TRBJ1-1; D is ambiguous. Germline CDR1 and CDR2: MNHEY and SMNVEV (reference sequence). V shed 3 bases and J shed 0 bases, with 5 bases lying between them. This CDR3 contains 13 residues. Written as DNA, the CDR3 is TGTGCCAGCAGTTTCCAGGTGAACACTGAAGCTTTCTTT. As protein: CASSFQVNTEAFF.

J is TRBJ2-3 and V is TRBV2; no clear D. There are 10 residues in the CDR3. V lost 8 bases, J lost 5 bases, and 5 bases lay in between. Per the germline V gene, CDR1 is SNHLY and CDR2 is FYNNEI. The CDR3 spells CASGLDTQYF. In DNA, the CDR3 is TGTGCCAGCGGCTTAGATACGCAGTATTTT.